This T cell receptor (beta chain) was sequenced during a study of blood T cell repertoires in COVID-19. CDR3 size: 13 residues. Per germline, CDR1 SGHTA and CDR2 FQGNSA. Germline trimming cut 5 bases from V and 8 bases from J; bases unmatched to any gene: 6. Assignment of participants to cohorts was predicated upon participant-reported clinical history. Sequencing used immunoSEQ multiplex PCR; TCRdb keeps in-frame clones, though not all of them. This sample has some 330,000 clones, with more than 90% found just once. The specimen sequenced was PBMCs or T cells enriched from blood (not recorded which). This receptor was taken from a woman aged 25 to 39 who had recovered from COVID-19. V gene TRBV7-2 combines with J gene TRBJ1-2, with 9 bases lining up with TRBD1. As DNA, the CDR3 is TGTGCCAGCAGCACCCGGACAGGGGAAGGCTACACCTTC. Its protein product is CASSTRTGEGYTF.